A single T cell receptor (beta chain) is shown here with its context. Its antigen is not known. The CDR3 extends over 16 amino acids. Per germline, CDR1 SNHLY and CDR2 FYNNEI. J was trimmed by 0 bases and V by 2 bases; bases with no gene match: 3. The sample is drawn from a study of cytomegalovirus exposure and HLA in healthy donors. Study-level results: Many donors carried some public TCRs, although rarity characterized most TCR sequences. Later genetic work tied a missense DCLRE1C variant to beta-chain V and J trimming.

The study ran its PCR with 60 Vbeta and 13 Jbeta primers. Measured with immunoSEQ multiplex PCR; TCRdb has only the in-frame clones, and not every one. The table shows about 160,000 clones, with around four fifths occurring only once. Sequencing was performed on PBMCs. The chain recombines TRBV2 with TRBJ1-3, with 8 bases matching TRBD1. This receptor was taken from a man between 18 and 35 years old in good health and CMV-seropositive. The CDR3 is CASSETGGNSGNTIYF. For the CDR3, the DNA is TGTGCCAGCAGTGAAACAGGGGGTAACTCTGGAAACACCATATATTTT.